The entry below gives a single TCR beta chain sequence along with its context. Its antigen is as yet unknown. Trimming at V came to 4 bases and at J to 2 bases, leaving 5 bases not matched to a gene. Germline V lookup: CDR1 SGDLS, CDR2 YYNGEE. The CDR3 loop spans 16 amino acids. Sequencing was designed to attain a depth spanning 1 in 200,000 to 1 in 1 million T cells. Only in-frame clones appear in the TCRdb table, and some are missing; sequencing was by immunoSEQ multiplex PCR. The sample holds about 85,000 clones, 75% to 85% seen once. This specimen belongs to a study of cytotoxic CD8 clonotypes in ibrutinib-treated CLL. Study findings and constraints: Clonality went higher at ibrutinib response and then dropped back toward baseline at progression.

The sample consisted of PBMCs, taken after 12 months of ibrutinib treatment. The clonotype was recovered from a human donor with chronic lymphocytic leukemia. This chain connects TRBV9 to TRBJ2-5; TRBD2 agrees at 13 bases. The CDR3 coding sequence is TGTGCCAGCAGCCCACGACTAGCGGGGGGACAAGAGACCCAGTACTTC. Its translation: CASSPRLAGGQETQYF.